Listed below are T cell receptor beta chains from one sample, sequenced in a study of T cell repertoires in cytomegalovirus infection. A single record per CDR3 protein comes from TCRdb applying MiXCR to the reads. This table holds more than 350,000 distinct CDR3 sequences, around 32% found once. Material for sequencing was PBMCs. These receptors all stem from a human donor in good health (CMV status not recorded). Some clones in this sample may be carry-over from other donors' samples. Each CDR3 is given with its conserved first and last residue.

cdr3_aa j_call v_call
CASSRDPRVETQYF TRBJ2-5 TRBV6-1
CASSYSGRSANEKLFF TRBJ1-4 TRBV6-5
CASRAVAGALETQYF TRBJ2-5 TRBV5-1
CSISQDQAGRNEKLFF TRBJ1-4 TRBV4-1
CASSQDPRQGVFLTEAFF TRBJ1-1 TRBV4-1
CASSFGRSQVPQHF TRBJ1-5 TRBV12-3/TRBV12-4
CASSFSGAGNNEQFF TRBJ2-1 TRBV12-3/TRBV12-4
CASRSQGYNEQFF TRBJ2-1 TRBV19
CSALPTSPPENIQYF TRBJ2-4 TRBV20-1
CASSAGTGGVEQYF TRBJ2-7 TRBV6-6
CATLGTGGNNEQFF TRBJ2-1 TRBV6-1
CSARDPIEAYSPLHF TRBJ1-6 TRBV20-1
CASSSGTGVLF TRBJ2-1 TRBV3-1
CASSQYPRGPYNEQFF TRBJ2-1 TRBV4-1
CASSYQGRTIKNTEAFF TRBJ1-1 TRBV6-1
CATDRVYGYTF TRBJ1-2 TRBV6-1
CSAFSGGDQETQYF TRBJ2-5 TRBV20-1
CASSSPPAGYNSPLHF TRBJ1-6 TRBV2
CASSIPGAGEQYF TRBJ2-7 TRBV28
CASSLNRGQRPNEKLFF TRBJ1-4 TRBV7-3
CSTRDVGEKLFF TRBJ1-4 TRBV29-1
CSADTGARRGYTF TRBJ1-2 TRBV20-1
CASSGQGRRKLFF TRBJ1-4 TRBV12-3/TRBV12-4
CASSSPGQEGTDTQYF TRBJ2-3 TRBV13
CASSEGLQDEAFF TRBJ1-1 TRBV19
CASSIGTPRNPNQPQHF TRBJ1-5 TRBV19
CASSLVTSVSNEKLFF TRBJ1-4 TRBV4-1
CASSGFSGAGPTDTQYF TRBJ2-3 TRBV6-1
CASSFARDQETQYF TRBJ2-5 TRBV7-8
CSARIRHGYTF TRBJ1-2 TRBV20-1
CASRPDRAYNEQFF TRBJ2-1 TRBV7-2
CASSPRSNKPQHF TRBJ1-5 TRBV12-3/TRBV12-4
CASSLGLAGTYNEQFF TRBJ2-1 TRBV11-2
CASSLTGLPEAFF TRBJ1-1 TRBV28
CASSQERRDTEAFF TRBJ1-1 TRBV4-1
CASSLAHRGGDQPQHF TRBJ1-5 TRBV7-2
CASHERGGDTDTQYF TRBJ2-3 TRBV28
CASSSTELAGVTGELFF TRBJ2-2 TRBV12-3/TRBV12-4
CARTIFPGFTNTGELFF TRBJ2-2 TRBV7-2
CASSQAWTGLGEQYF TRBJ2-7 TRBV4-1
CASSRPVSYTEAFF TRBJ1-1 TRBV6-2/TRBV6-3
CASSYDGLNNEQFF TRBJ2-1 TRBV6-5
CASSLGQGAQTNEQYF TRBJ2-7 TRBV7-6
CASSLNYRGTEAFF TRBJ1-1 TRBV11-3
CASSLSRVGTGELFF TRBJ2-2 TRBV7-3
CASEPRGHNEQFF TRBJ2-1 TRBV2
CSAAQGAMEPQHF TRBJ1-5 TRBV20-1
CASSFGQQPQHF TRBJ1-5 TRBV28
CASSRRTSTDTQYF TRBJ2-3 TRBV6-5
CAWSVGRNRVAEAFF TRBJ1-1 TRBV30
CASSLPRGEGEQYF TRBJ2-7 TRBV5-1
CAWGGTGPSTDTQYF TRBJ2-3 TRBV30
CASSLAFGMGLSTNEQLFF TRBJ1-4 TRBV7-2
CASSATVSTDTQYF TRBJ2-3 TRBV9
CASSYSIMSSSGDPNTGELFF TRBJ2-2 TRBV6-5
CSASLGLANTGELFF TRBJ2-2 TRBV20-1
CASSQSGRSYEQYF TRBJ2-7 TRBV14
CAIRGGSTDTQYF TRBJ2-3 TRBV10-3
CATTEKGPSRGYTF TRBJ1-2 TRBV28
CASSLSLTGLAGESSYNEQFF TRBJ2-1 TRBV28